This section outlines one TCR beta chain sequence together with its context. As yet, its antigen is unknown. The record originates from a study of blood T cells in healthy people across ages. Study-level information: About one barcoded beta molecule per two T cells was captured by template switching. Study-wide results and caveats: TCR beta diversity was tightly associated with the proportion of naive T cells.

Through a sample-barcoded 5' primer and a J-beta primer mix, a second PCR was run for roughly 6 to 11 cycles. TCRdb reprocessed the 5' RACE reads via MiXCR and lists one record per CDR3 protein. This table holds some 1.7 million distinct CDR3 sequences, roughly 27% found once. Isolation per sample recovered at least 7 million PBMCs. Each sample provided at least 5 micrograms of extracted total RNA. The sample comprised blood. The TCR was taken from a woman between 25 and 40 years old in good health.

The DNA for the CDR3 is TGTGCCAGCAGGACAGGGGGAGGACACACAGATGTGCAGTATTTT. Its translation: CASRTGGGHTDVQYF. The rearrangement joins TRBV12-3 or TRBV12-4 to TRBJ2-3, with 9 positions matching TRBD1. Losses at the gene ends were 6 bases for V and 11 bases for J; bases not matched to a gene: 15. The CDR3 consists of 15 residues.